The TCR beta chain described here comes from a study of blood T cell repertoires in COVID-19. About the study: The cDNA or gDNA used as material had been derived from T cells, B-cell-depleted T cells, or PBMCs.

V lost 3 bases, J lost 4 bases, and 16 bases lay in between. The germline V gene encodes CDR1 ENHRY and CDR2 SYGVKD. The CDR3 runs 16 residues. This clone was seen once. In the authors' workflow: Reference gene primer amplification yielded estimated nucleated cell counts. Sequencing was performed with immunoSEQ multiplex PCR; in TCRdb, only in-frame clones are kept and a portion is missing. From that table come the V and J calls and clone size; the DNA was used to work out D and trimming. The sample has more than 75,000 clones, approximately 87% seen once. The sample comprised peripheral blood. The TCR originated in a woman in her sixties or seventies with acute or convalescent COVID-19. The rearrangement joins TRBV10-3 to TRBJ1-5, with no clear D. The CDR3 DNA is TGTGCCATCAGTGAAAGTGGCGGAGCGGATAATCAGCCCCAGCATTTT. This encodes CAISESGGADNQPQHF.